Below are 15 T cell receptor beta chains sequenced from a single sample in a study of T cell changes during pregnancy in multiple sclerosis. Using immunoSEQ multiplex PCR, the repertoire was profiled, and TCRdb retains in-frame clones only, with some absent. Altogether 50,000 or so clones are present, approximately 91% being singletons, with the ten largest covering 0.95% to 1.5%. Sequencing was performed on peripheral blood, taken after pregnancy. The receptor source for this set is a female donor in good health, enrolled as a control in a pregnancy study.

The rearrangement uses TRBV7-8 and TRBJ1-1; 7 nucleotides align to TRBD1. The CDR3 is 17 residues long. Germline CDR1 SGHVS, CDR2 FQNEAQ. The trim removed 1 base at V and 6 bases at J, leaving 14 bases unmatched. DNA of the CDR3: TGTGCCAGCAGCTTAGTAGGCCCAGGGGGATTGGACGCTGAAGCTTTCTTT. Protein: CASSLVGPGGLDAEAFF. The variable domain in full, completed from reference TRBV7-8 and TRBJ1-1, reads GAGVSQSPRYKVAKRGQDVALRCDPISGHVSLFWYQQALGQGPEFLTYFQNEAQLDKSGLPSDRFFAERPEGSVSTLKIQRTQQEDSAVYLCASSLVGPGGLDAEAFFGQGTRLTVV.

This chain uses TRBV19 with TRBJ1-6, with D perhaps matching TRBD1 (6 bases). The CDR3 spans 16 residues. Trimming shortened V by 6 bases and J by 8 bases, and 20 bases separated the two germline ends. Germline CDR1 LNHDA, CDR2 SQIVND (reference sequence). The CDR3 bases are TGTGCCAGTAGCAAATCCGGGGTCAGGGGTGATTCACCCCTCCACTTT. Its protein is CASSKSGVRGDSPLHF.

The chain is built from TRBV19 and TRBJ1-3; TRBD1 is a possible D gene (5 bases). The CDR3 runs 15 residues. CDR1 is LNHDA, CDR2 SQIVND, per germline (reference sequence). Trimming took off 3 bases at V and 2 bases at J, with 11 bases between the two ends. CDR3 residues: CASSIRAGPGNTIYF. As DNA, the CDR3 is TGTGCCAGTAGTATTAGAGCGGGGCCTGGAAACACCATATATTTT.

CDR3 sequence: CASSGNFGTTPWSEQFF. The CDR3 region has the DNA TGTGCCAGCAGCGGAAATTTCGGGACTACACCATGGAGTGAGCAGTTCTTC. This chain links TRBV5-8 with TRBJ2-1, with 7 nucleotides matching TRBD2. CDR3 length equals 17 residues. The germline V gene has CDR1 SGHTS and CDR2 YDEGEE. Losses at the gene ends were 4 bases for V and 9 bases for J; bases not matched to a gene: 19. Full variable domain (remainder filled in from reference TRBV5-8 and TRBJ2-1): EAGVTQSPTHLIKTRGQQATLRCSPISGHTSVYWYQQALGLGLQFLLWYDEGEERNRGNFPPRFSGRQFPNYSSELNVNALELEDSALYLCASSGNFGTTPWSEQFFGPGTRLTVL.

The J gene is TRBJ1-1, the V gene TRBV19; D gene ambiguous. Germline CDR1 LNHDA, CDR2 SQIVND (reference sequence). Trimming removed 5 bases at V and 1 base at J, with 14 bases between. The length of the CDR3 is 15 residues. Here the CDR3 DNA reads TGTGCCAGTAGTTCTTGGGAGGGTGGGAACACTGAAGCTTTCTTT. Amino acid sequence: CASSSWEGGNTEAFF.

V is TRBV6-6 and J is TRBJ2-7; maybe TRBD1 (6 bases). Trimming took off 5 bases at V and 3 bases at J, with 8 bases between the two ends. CDR3 length equals 12 residues. Germline-derived CDR1 and CDR2 are MNHNY and SVGAGI (reference sequence). The CDR3 spells CASSKQGYEQYF. CDR3 coding DNA: TGTGCCAGCAGTAAACAGGGCTACGAGCAGTACTTC.

This clone appeared once. This chain connects TRBV2 to TRBJ1-1; TRBD1 aligns across 7 bases. Trimming at V came to 6 bases and at J to 6 bases, leaving 4 bases not matched to a gene. The CDR3 is 12 amino acids. Germline V gene lookup returns CDR1 SNHLY and CDR2 FYNNEI. The DNA for the CDR3 is TGTGCCAGCAGAGGGGGCGAAGCTGAAGCTTTCTTT. Amino acids: CASRGGEAEAFF.

The chain joins TRBV27 to TRBJ1-5; a possible D gene is TRBD1 (5 bases). Germline V lookup: CDR1 MNHEY, CDR2 SMNVEV (reference sequence). The CDR3 length is 12 residues. V was trimmed by 6 bases and J by 4 bases, leaving 7 bases between them. CDR3 coding DNA: TGTGCCAGCAGCACAGGAAATCAGCCCCAGCATTTT. This codes for CASSTGNQPQHF.

The chain carries TRBV19 and TRBJ1-2; 11 nucleotides line up with TRBD1. CDR3 length: 17 amino acids. V shed 5 bases and J 8 bases; nucleotides not matched to a gene: 16. Germline CDR1 reads LNHDA; CDR2 reads SQIVND (reference sequence). CDR3 sequence: CASSSRTGGLDLGGYTF. DNA of the CDR3: TGTGCCAGTAGTTCCCGGACAGGGGGCTTAGATTTGGGAGGCTACACCTTC.

This clone was seen a few times. The genes are TRBV30 and TRBJ1-1; perhaps TRBD1 as D (6 bases). V was shortened by 5 bases and J by 4 bases, with 14 bases between the two germline ends. Per germline, CDR1 GTSNPN and CDR2 SVGIG (reference sequence). The CDR3 is made up of 13 amino acids. The CDR3 reads CAWAGQHSTEAFF. The CDR3, as DNA: TGTGCCTGGGCAGGACAGCACTCCACTGAAGCTTTCTTT.

V and J are TRBV4-1 and TRBJ2-5; TRBD1 matches at 9 bases. CDR3 size: 16 residues. The J segment lost 4 bases and the V segment lost 5 bases, leaving 11 bases of the junction unmatched. Germline CDR1 MGHRA, CDR2 YSYEKL. The chain's CDR3 is CASSARPGQGGETQYF. DNA of the CDR3: TGCGCCAGCAGCGCTCGCCCGGGACAGGGTGGAGAGACCCAGTACTTC.

The chain joins TRBV19 to TRBJ2-1; 8 bases align to TRBD2. This CDR3 contains 16 residues. After removal of 2 bases from V and 4 bases from J, the junction contained 7 bases not matched to a gene. Germline V gene lookup returns CDR1 LNHDA and CDR2 SQIVND (reference sequence). In DNA, the CDR3 is TGTGCCAGTAGTATAAGGGTAGCGGGAAGGTACAATGAGCAGTTCTTC. It encodes CASSIRVAGRYNEQFF.

The genes are TRBV5-1 and TRBJ1-2, with 8 nucleotides matching TRBD1. Germline loops: CDR1 SGHRS, CDR2 YFSETQ. CDR3 length: 16 residues. The junction had 17 bases not matched to a gene; V was cut back by 9 bases and J by 4 bases. The CDR3 DNA reads TGCGCCAACCCGGGACAGGCCTGGCCTAATAGCTATGGCTACACCTTC. This gives the protein CANPGQAWPNSYGYTF.

The rearrangement joins TRBV5-1 to TRBJ1-2, with 9 bases that match TRBD1. V was clipped by 3 bases and J by 4 bases; unmatched bases: 4. The germline V gene has CDR1 SGHRS and CDR2 YFSETQ. The length of the CDR3 is 14 residues. CDR3 residues: CASSWDRDAYGYTF. The CDR3 DNA follows: TGCGCCAGCAGCTGGGACAGGGATGCCTATGGCTACACCTTC.

The chain links TRBV6-5 to TRBJ2-7; tentatively, D is TRBD2 (6 bases). CDR3 size: 15 residues. Germline V CDR1 and CDR2: MNHEY, SVGAGI. Between the trimmed V and J ends, which lost 0 bases and 2 bases, there was a span of 11 bases. This CDR3 is CASSYSKRATYEQYF. The CDR3 DNA sequence: TGTGCCAGCAGTTACTCAAAGCGGGCAACCTACGAGCAGTACTTC.